This T cell receptor beta chain was found in a study of blood T cell repertoires in COVID-19. The CDR3 sequence is 14 residues long. With V trimmed by 5 bases and J by 2 bases, 5 bases remained unmatched. Germline CDR1 and CDR2: SNHLY and FYNNEI. Profiling relied on immunoSEQ multiplex PCR, and the TCRdb table lists in-frame clones only, not all of them. The sample has about 73,000 clones, more than 70% seen once. This receptor was obtained from a middle-aged man with active COVID-19. Sequencing input: peripheral blood. The chain carries TRBV2 and TRBJ2-7, with 8 nucleotides matching TRBD1. CDR3 in amino acids: CASSWTGRAYEQYF. The CDR3, as DNA: TGTGCCAGCAGTTGGACAGGGAGAGCCTACGAGCAGTACTTC.